The 19 T cell receptor beta chains below were found in one sample sequenced in a study of blood T cell repertoires in COVID-19. Sequencing used immunoSEQ multiplex PCR; TCRdb keeps in-frame clones, though not all of them. Among 350,000 to 400,000 clones listed, about nine tenths were seen once. The sequencing sample was made of PBMCs or T cells enriched from blood (not recorded which). The receptors originated from a woman aged 40-49 years who had been exposed to COVID-19.

The genes are TRBV19 and TRBJ2-1, with TRBD2 matching over 14 bases. CDR3 length: 18 amino acids. CDR1 LNHDA and CDR2 SQIVND come from the germline V gene (reference sequence). The V gene end was trimmed by 4 bases and the J gene end by 8 bases; junction bases not matched to a gene: 13. The DNA for the CDR3 is TGTGCCAGTAGTAGGCGACTAGCGGGAGGGCAGCGGCCCGATGAGCAGTTCTTC. Its protein product is CASSRRLAGGQRPDEQFF.

The J gene is TRBJ1-3, the V gene TRBV15, with D tentatively TRBD1 (6 bases). The germline V gene encodes CDR1 LNHNV and CDR2 YYDKDF (reference sequence). Between the trimmed V and J ends, which lost 1 base and 6 bases, there was a span of 10 bases. This CDR3 spans 14 amino acids. The CDR3 sequence is CATSRAAGANTIYF. The CDR3 coding sequence is TGTGCCACCAGCAGAGCGGCAGGGGCAAACACCATATATTTT.

The rearrangement links TRBV27 to TRBJ1-3; D call uncertain. V lost 6 bases, J lost 0 bases, and 12 bases lay in between. CDR3 size: 15 residues. The germline V gene encodes CDR1 MNHEY and CDR2 SMNVEV (reference sequence). In DNA form, the CDR3 reads TGTGCCAGCAGCCTGACTGGAAGCTCTGGAAACACCATATATTTT. The encoded protein is CASSLTGSSGNTIYF.

The chain recombines TRBV5-1 with TRBJ2-6, with TRBD1 as a possible D gene (6 bases). V lost 0 bases and J lost 0, with 16 bases in between. CDR1 and CDR2 (germline): SGHRS, YFSETQ. This CDR3 spans 19 amino acids. Written as DNA, the CDR3 is TGCGCCAGCAGCTTGGAATGGAACAGGGCCCGCTCTGGGGCCAACGTCCTGACTTTC. Amino acid sequence: CASSLEWNRARSGANVLTF.

The chain uses TRBV3-1 (or the pseudogene TRBV3-2) and TRBJ2-5; D may be TRBD1 (5 bases). V was pared by 0 bases and J by 1 base, with 12 bases between. Germline values: CDR1 LGHDT, CDR2 YNNKEL (reference sequence). The CDR3 length is 16 residues. As DNA, the CDR3 is TGTGCCAGCAGCCAAGATCCCACAGGACCCCAAGAGACCCAGTACTTC. The encoded protein is CASSQDPTGPQETQYF.

This clone was detected only once. The chain couples TRBV7-9 to TRBJ2-7; D gene ambiguous. Germline V gene data show CDR1 as SEHNR and CDR2 as FQNEAQ (reference sequence). The CDR3 is made up of 12 amino acids. The ends were cut back, 5 bases at V and 6 bases at J, with 11 bases in the middle. This CDR3 is CASSPYLGEQYF. In nucleotides, the CDR3 is TGTGCCAGCAGCCCATATCTAGGCGAGCAGTACTTC.

This clone has just one count. CDR3 residues: CSVGGLTDTQYF. The CDR3 DNA sequence: TGCAGCGTTGGAGGGCTCACAGATACGCAGTATTTT. The chain links TRBV29-1 to TRBJ2-3; the D gene is possibly TRBD2 (5 bases). The germline gives CDR1 SQVTM, CDR2 ANQGSEA. Trimming stripped 4 bases from V and 2 bases from J, with 7 bases between. There are 12 residues in the CDR3.

The rearrangement uses TRBV24-1 and TRBJ1-2, with D tentatively TRBD1 (6 bases). Germline CDR1 is KGHDR and CDR2 is SFDVKD. The ends were cut back, 1 base at V and 3 bases at J, with 14 bases in the middle. The CDR3 runs 16 residues. CDR3 loop: CATSDFLSYRDYGYTF. The CDR3 region has the DNA TGTGCCACCAGTGATTTTCTCTCTTACAGGGACTATGGCTACACCTTC.

V usage is TRBV12-3 or TRBV12-4 and J usage is TRBJ1-6; 7 nucleotides agree with TRBD1. This CDR3 comprises 12 residues. V was clipped by 4 bases and J by 13 bases; unmatched bases: 4. In DNA form, the CDR3 reads TGTGCCAGCAGTTACCCACAGGGGCCCCTCCACTTT. It is translated as CASSYPQGPLHF.

The chain is built from TRBV18 and TRBJ1-1; weak D call: TRBD1 (6 bases). Trimming left V 2 bases short and J 4 bases short, with 14 bases between. In germline, CDR1 is KGHSH, CDR2 LQKENI. CDR3 size: 15 residues. CDR3 nucleotides: TGTGCCAGCTCACCATCGGGGGGCGGGGTCACTGAAGCTTTCTTT. It translates to CASSPSGGGVTEAFF.

V gene TRBV2 combines with J gene TRBJ1-5, with 8 bases matching TRBD1. CDR1 SNHLY and CDR2 FYNNEI come from the germline V gene. J gave up 0 bases and V 6 bases, and 4 bases lay outside the gene matches. The CDR3 totals 15 residues. The chain's CDR3 is CASSTGTGSNQPQHF. The CDR3 DNA sequence: TGTGCCAGCAGCACCGGGACAGGTAGCAATCAGCCCCAGCATTTT.

This CDR3 reads CASSHPVGRGNTEAFF. CDR3 DNA sequence: TGTGCCAGCAGCCATCCTGTCGGCAGGGGAAACACTGAAGCTTTCTTT. V and J are TRBV14 and TRBJ1-1; a possible D gene is TRBD1 (6 bases). This CDR3 contains 16 residues. V shed 3 bases and J shed 2 bases, with 16 bases lying between them. Germline-derived CDR1 and CDR2 are SGHDN and FVKESK.

The chain carries TRBV2 and TRBJ2-1; 9 bases agree with TRBD1. After removal of 6 bases from V and 12 bases from J, the junction contained 12 bases not matched to a gene. Germline CDR1 and CDR2: SNHLY and FYNNEI. This CDR3 spans 14 amino acids. The CDR3 reads CASSRTGALGGQFF. The CDR3 DNA reads as TGTGCCAGCAGCCGGACAGGGGCCCTCGGTGGGCAGTTCTTC. The complete variable domain, with remaining parts taken from reference TRBV2 and TRBJ2-1, reads EPEVTQTPSHQVTQMGQEVILRCVPISNHLYFYWYRQILGQKVEFLVSFYNNEISEKSEIFDDQFSVERPDGSNFTLKIRSTKLEDSAMYFCASSRTGALGGQFFGPGTRLTVL.

The chain employs TRBV7-9 and TRBJ2-5; D perhaps matches TRBD2 (7 bases). This CDR3 region has 16 residues. Germline V gives CDR1 SEHNR, CDR2 FQNEAQ (reference sequence). Trimming removed 4 bases from V and 4 bases from J, with 19 bases in between. This CDR3 is CASSYRAAGAGETQYF. Here the CDR3 DNA reads TGTGCCAGCAGCTACCGGGCCGCGGGGGCGGGAGAGACCCAGTACTTC.

The chain recombines TRBV12-3 or TRBV12-4 with TRBJ1-2; the D is unclear. Between the trimmed V and J ends, which lost 3 bases and 2 bases, there was a span of 7 bases. This CDR3 has 13 residues. The CDR3 is CASSFPRNYGYTF. The DNA of the CDR3 is TGTGCCAGCAGTTTTCCACGGAACTATGGCTACACCTTC.

V is TRBV9 and J is TRBJ2-1, with 10 bases identical to TRBD2. Looked up from germline, CDR1 is SGDLS and CDR2 is YYNGEE. With V trimmed by 1 base and J by 7 bases, 5 bases remained unmatched. This CDR3 is 15 amino acids long. The CDR3 coding sequence is TGTGCCAGCAGCGTATCCAGCGGGGGGGCTAATGAGCAGTTCTTC. Amino acids: CASSVSSGGANEQFF.

The V gene is TRBV7-3, the J gene TRBJ2-1, with no clear D. Germline lookup yields CDR1 SGHTA and CDR2 FQGTGA. The CDR3 length is 13 residues. V was shortened by 1 base and J by 3 bases, with 4 bases between the two germline ends. CDR3 nucleotide sequence: TGTGCCAGCAGCTTAAACAACTACAATGAGCAGTTCTTC. It encodes CASSLNNYNEQFF.

This sequence joins TRBV6-1 and TRBJ1-6, with D unresolved. Between the trimmed V and J ends, which lost 2 bases and 11 bases, there was a span of 10 bases. The CDR3 spans 13 residues. The germline V gene encodes CDR1 MNHNS and CDR2 SASEGT. The CDR3 DNA sequence: TGTGCCAGCAGTGAATGGTCTCGGGCACCCCTCCACTTT. Amino acids: CASSEWSRAPLHF.

V is TRBV18 and J is TRBJ1-2; 8 nucleotides agree with TRBD1. Losses at the gene ends were 5 bases for V and 0 bases for J; bases not matched to a gene: 2. There are 14 residues in the CDR3. Germline V gene lookup returns CDR1 KGHSH and CDR2 LQKENI. The DNA of the CDR3 is TGTGCCAGCTCAGGGACAGGCGCTAACTATGGCTACACCTTC. The encoded protein is CASSGTGANYGYTF.